This paragraph covers one T cell receptor beta chain sequence. Its specificity is not known. Trimming removed 2 bases at V and 2 bases at J, with 16 bases between. This CDR3 is built from 16 residues. The germline V gene has CDR1 MDHEN and CDR2 SYDVKM. Sequencing used immunoSEQ multiplex PCR; TCRdb keeps in-frame clones, though not all of them. Of over a million clones in the sample, around 78% were seen once. The sample comes from a study of shared clonotypes between healthy human individuals. The study, taken as a whole, reports: Sharing across four donors was highest in naive CD4 (around 5%) and lowest in memory CD8 (0.4%). Naive subsets generally had larger estimated richness than memory subsets.

The sample was memory CD4+ T cells from PBMCs. The subset here: CD45RA-negative fraction. This receptor was obtained from a man in his late teens or twenties in good health. Some clones in this sample may be carry-over from other donors' samples. V is TRBV28 and J is TRBJ2-7; TRBD2 is a possible D gene (5 bases). CDR3 amino acids: CASSLITGVGAYEQYF. Written as DNA, the CDR3 is TGTGCCAGCAGTTTAATTACCGGGGTTGGGGCCTACGAGCAGTACTTC.